A selection of T cell receptor beta chains follows, all from one sample in a study of blood T cell repertoires in COVID-19. Sequencing was performed with immunoSEQ multiplex PCR; in TCRdb, only in-frame clones are kept and a portion is missing. The table lists roughly 570,000 clones, 85% to 90% of them singletons. The sample taken for sequencing was peripheral blood. The source of these receptors is a woman in her forties or fifties with COVID-19, enrolled during active disease. CDR3s include the opening cysteine and the closing phenylalanine or tryptophan. D genes are given only for firm matches. Size values are once, few and many counts, or a class for expanded clones, and some rows have none.

>NA|TRBJ2-3|TRBD2|TRBV6-1
TGTGCCAGCAGTGAGGAGCGACTAGCGGGGGGGACGCAGTATTTT
CASSEERLAGGTQYF
>NA|TRBJ1-2|NA|TRBV30
TGTGCCTGGAGGGGCGGGACGGCTCCTAACTATGGCTACACCTTC
CAWRGGTAPNYGYTF
>once|TRBJ2-2|NA|TRBV19
TGTGCCAGTAGTGGGCAGGAGAACACCGGGGAGCTGTTTTTT
CASSGQENTGELFF
>NA|TRBJ1-3|NA|TRBV6-5
TGTGCCAGCAGTTCCGACTTCGGAAACACCATATATTTT
CASSSDFGNTIYF
>once|TRBJ2-6|TRBD1|TRBV5-1
TGCGCCAGCACACAGGGGTCTGGGGCCAACGTCCTGACTTTC
CASTQGSGANVLTF
>NA|TRBJ1-5|NA|TRBV3-1/TRBV3-2
TGTGCCAGCAGCCAACTTCCCCTCGGGGTGGGGTTTCAGCCCCAGCATTTT
CASSQLPLGVGFQPQHF
>once|TRBJ1-1|NA|TRBV5-1
TGCGCCAGCAGCTCAGGGGCCGAAGCTTTCTTT
CASSSGAEAFF
>NA|TRBJ1-4|NA|TRBV11-2
TGTGCCAGCAGCACGGGACGAACAGGGGAAAAACTGTTTTTT
CASSTGRTGEKLFF
>NA|TRBJ2-7|NA|TRBV3-1/TRBV3-2
TGTGCCAGCAGCCTACGGAGGAGGGAAACGACAGGGTCCTACGAGCAGTACTTC
CASSLRRRETTGSYEQYF
>NA|TRBJ2-1|NA|TRBV19
TGTGCCAGTGCAACAGGGTACGGCTACAATGAGCAGTTCTTC
CASATGYGYNEQFF
>few|TRBJ2-2|NA|TRBV2
TGTGCCAGCAGTGAAGAATCGGTCAGGGTAGGCACCGGGGAGCTGTTTTTT
CASSEESVRVGTGELFF
>NA|TRBJ2-7|TRBD1|TRBV11-2
TGTGCCAGCAGCTTAGAGGGGACAGGGATTTACGAGCAGTACTTC
CASSLEGTGIYEQYF
>NA|TRBJ2-1|TRBD2|TRBV5-1
TGCGCCAGCAGTCGGACTAGCGGGGGGGCAGGATATGAGCAGTTCTTC
CASSRTSGGAGYEQFF
>once|TRBJ1-4|TRBD1|TRBV6-5
TGTGCCAGCAGTACCCGGGACAGCTATGAAAAACTGTTTTTT
CASSTRDSYEKLFF
>NA|TRBJ1-5|NA|TRBV10-3
TGTGCCATCAGTGAGGCAGGGGCTAGCAATCAGCCCCAGCATTTT
CAISEAGASNQPQHF
>NA|TRBJ2-1|NA|TRBV24-1
TGTGCCACCAGTGGTTCCCGCGCCCCAAGGAGGGAGCAGTTCTTC
CATSGSRAPRREQFF
>NA|TRBJ1-1|NA|TRBV7-2
TGTGCCAGCAGCTTAGATGGCAGAGGCACTGAAGCTTTCTTT
CASSLDGRGTEAFF
>NA|TRBJ2-5|NA|TRBV19
TGTGCCAGTAGTATGGAGAGGGATCTTTTAGGGGAGACCCAGTACTTC
CASSMERDLLGETQYF
>NA|TRBJ1-2|NA|TRBV9
TGTGCCAGCAGCTCAGAGGACAGCCAGTATGGCTACACCTTC
CASSSEDSQYGYTF
>NA|TRBJ2-7|TRBD1|TRBV10-1
TGCGCCAGCAGCACCGGGACAGGGGGCTACGAGCAGTACTTC
CASSTGTGGYEQYF
>NA|TRBJ2-2|NA|TRBV28
TGTGCCTCAGACCGCCGCAGGCCGAACACCGGGGAGCTGTTTTTT
CASDRRRPNTGELFF
>NA|TRBJ1-6|TRBD1|TRBV3-1/TRBV3-2
TGTGCCAGCAGCCAAGATATAGGACAGGGAAATTCACCCCTCCACTTT
CASSQDIGQGNSPLHF
>NA|TRBJ2-4|TRBD1|TRBV11-2
TGTGCCAGCAGTCCTATAAGGGGGCTCTCAGCCAAAAACATTCAGTACTTC
CASSPIRGLSAKNIQYF
>NA|TRBJ2-7|NA|TRBV5-4
TGTGCCAGCAGCTCTGGGCCCGAGCAGTACTTC
CASSSGPEQYF
>NA|TRBJ1-4|TRBD1|TRBV27
TGTGCCAGCAGGACAGGGGGAGGAGGAAAACTGTTTTTT
CASRTGGGGKLFF
>NA|TRBJ1-2|NA|TRBV6-5
TGTGCCAGCAGTTTAGGCAGGGTCAATGGCTACACCTTC
CASSLGRVNGYTF
>NA|TRBJ2-7|NA|TRBV5-1
TGCGCCAGCAGCCCCCGGGGAGAAAACTACGAGCAGTACTTC
CASSPRGENYEQYF
>NA|TRBJ1-1|NA|TRBV29-1
TGCAGCGTTGAACTCCCAGCGGGGAAAATTAACACTGAAGCTTTCTTT
CSVELPAGKINTEAFF